Shown below are 22 T cell receptor beta chains from a single sample sequenced in a study of blood T cell repertoires in COVID-19. TCRdb's table, derived via immunoSEQ multiplex PCR, lists solely in-frame clones and lacks some. Found here are roughly 100,000 clones, roughly 80% of them singletons; the top ten hold around a sixth. The specimen was peripheral blood. All receptors come from a woman over 75 with active or convalescent COVID-19.

This clone showed up just a few times. The chain carries TRBV19 and TRBJ1-3, with D unresolved. The CDR3 has 16 amino acids. Between the trimmed V and J ends, which lost 5 bases and 0 bases, there was a span of 14 bases. Germline lookup yields CDR1 LNHDA and CDR2 SQIVND (reference sequence). This CDR3 is CASSFLTPSSGNTIYF. The CDR3 DNA reads as TGTGCCAGTAGTTTCCTGACACCGTCCTCTGGAAACACCATATATTTT.

The table lists this clone with a count of one. This sequence joins TRBV7-2 and TRBJ1-2, with D perhaps matching TRBD1 (5 bases). V lost 5 bases and J 8 bases, leaving 12 bases between the germline ends. CDR3 length: 12 residues. The germline gives CDR1 SGHTA, CDR2 FQGNSA. CDR3 residues: CASSGPGVGYTF. DNA for the CDR3: TGTGCCAGCAGCGGCCCGGGGGTCGGCTACACCTTC.

The V call is TRBV28, the J call TRBJ2-3; D remains ambiguous. Germline V CDR1 and CDR2: MDHEN, SYDVKM. The CDR3 sequence is 14 residues long. The V and J ends lost 3 bases and 3 bases respectively, with 10 bases between them. CDR3 DNA sequence: TGTGCCAGCAGTTTTGCCCAGACTACAGATACGCAGTATTTT. Translating it yields CASSFAQTTDTQYF.

The chain joins TRBV11-2 to TRBJ2-1; 14 bases are shared with TRBD2. The CDR3 sequence is 18 residues long. Germline V gives CDR1 SGHAT, CDR2 FQNNGV. V gave up 1 base and J gave up 5 bases; unmatched junction bases: 7. The CDR3 spells CASSLVPPGLAGDNEQFF. CDR3 DNA sequence: TGTGCCAGCAGCTTAGTCCCCCCGGGACTAGCGGGGGACAATGAGCAGTTCTTC.

This chain links TRBV7-3 with TRBJ1-2; 8 positions agree with TRBD1. This CDR3 has 15 residues. With V trimmed by 0 bases and J by 8 bases, 8 bases remained unmatched. CDR1 is SGHTA and CDR2 is FQGTGA in the germline V gene. CDR3 nucleotide sequence: TGTGCCAGCAGCTTAACCGCCGGACAGGGATTCGGCTACACCTTC. It is translated as CASSLTAGQGFGYTF.

The genes are TRBV7-2 and TRBJ2-7; 9 bases are shared with TRBD1. The V gene's germline CDR1 is SGHTA and CDR2 FQGNSA. This CDR3 is 14 amino acids long. The J segment lost 6 bases and the V segment lost 7 bases, leaving 10 bases of the junction unmatched. The CDR3 reads CASKRDRAGIEQYF. DNA of the CDR3: TGTGCCAGCAAAAGGGACAGGGCAGGAATCGAGCAGTACTTC.

Of note for this clone: One junction end disagrees with the germline gene, perhaps due to a read error. J is TRBJ1-5 and V is TRBV6-2 or TRBV6-3, with TRBD1 matching over 7 bases. The CDR3 extends over 15 amino acids. The germline gives CDR1 MNHEY, CDR2 SVGEGT. The CDR3 loop is CASTYRDSYNQPQHF. For the CDR3, the DNA is TGTGCCAGCACTTACCGGGACAGCTACAATCAGCCCCAGCATTTT.

The V and J genes are TRBV30 and TRBJ2-7, with D maybe TRBD1 (5 bases). Germline V gives CDR1 GTSNPN, CDR2 SVGIG (reference sequence). The CDR3 has 14 amino acids. The V end was cut by 0 bases, the J end by 3 bases, with 12 bases between. CDR3 loop: CAWSVGHKLYEQYF. In nucleotides, the CDR3 is TGTGCCTGGAGTGTTGGACATAAGCTCTACGAGCAGTACTTC. The full variable domain, with the rest looked up from reference TRBV30 and TRBJ2-7, is SQTIHQWPATLVQPVGSPLSLECTVEGTSNPNLYWYRQAAGRGLQLLFYSVGIGQISSEVPQNLSASRPQDRQFILSSKKLLLSDSGFYLCAWSVGHKLYEQYFGPGTRLTVT.

CDR3 DNA sequence: TGCAGCGCCCCCCGGGCAGGGTATAATGAGCAGTTCTTC. It specifies CSAPRAGYNEQFF. The chain recombines TRBV29-1 with TRBJ2-1; TRBD1 might be the D (5 bases). V was clipped by 7 bases and J by 7 bases, with 17 bases between them. The CDR3 spans 13 residues. Looked up from germline, CDR1 is SQVTM and CDR2 is ANQGSEA.

This rearrangement joins TRBV28 to TRBJ2-6; TRBD1 matches at 11 bases. This CDR3 spans 17 amino acids. CDR1 MDHEN and CDR2 SYDVKM come from the germline V gene. V lost 7 bases, J lost 3 bases, and 8 bases stayed unmatched. The CDR3 DNA follows: TGTGCCAGCATATCCGGGACAGGGGGTTATGGGGCCAACGTCCTGACTTTC. Its translation is CASISGTGGYGANVLTF.

The V and J genes are TRBV11-2 and TRBJ1-3; possibly TRBD1 for D (6 bases). V gave up 2 bases and J gave up 2 bases, with 16 bases separating them. The CDR3 is 17 residues long. Germline CDR1 reads SGHAT; CDR2 reads FQNNGV. The CDR3 loop reads CASSLIGGGATGNTIYF. The CDR3 DNA is TGTGCCAGCAGCTTAATCGGCGGGGGCGCAACTGGAAACACCATATATTTT.

The chain carries TRBV2 and TRBJ2-5, with D possibly matching TRBD2 (6 bases). Germline CDR1 SNHLY, CDR2 FYNNEI. CDR3 size: 14 residues. The germline V and J ends were trimmed by 6 bases and 4 bases, with 15 bases remaining between them. Here the CDR3 DNA reads TGTGCCAGCAGCCCGAGACTCGGGGGAGAGACCCAGTACTTC. This gives the protein CASSPRLGGETQYF. The full variable domain, in which reference TRBV2 and TRBJ2-5 provide the parts outside the CDR3, is EPEVTQTPSHQVTQMGQEVILRCVPISNHLYFYWYRQILGQKVEFLVSFYNNEISEKSEIFDDQFSVERPDGSNFTLKIRSTKLEDSAMYFCASSPRLGGETQYFGPGTRLLVL.

This clone was observed at least ten times. The chain recombines TRBV15 with TRBJ1-5, with D tentatively TRBD1 (6 bases). This CDR3 comprises 17 residues. Germline-derived CDR1 and CDR2 are LNHNV and YYDKDF (reference sequence). Between the trimmed V and J ends, which lost 3 bases and 5 bases, there was a span of 20 bases. The CDR3 region is CATSRMGAGTPDQPQHF. In nucleotides, the CDR3 is TGTGCCACCAGCAGGATGGGGGCCGGGACACCTGATCAGCCCCAGCATTTT.

The chain couples TRBV7-9 to TRBJ2-7; perhaps TRBD1 as D (6 bases). This CDR3 has 14 residues. Per germline, CDR1 SEHNR and CDR2 FQNEAQ (reference sequence). Trimming cost V 8 bases and J 0 bases, with 14 bases left between them. The CDR3 DNA reads TGTGCCAGCGGGATTACAGGGATCTCCTACGAGCAGTACTTC. It specifies CASGITGISYEQYF.

The V gene is TRBV3-1 (or the pseudogene TRBV3-2), the J gene TRBJ1-1; no clear D gene. Germline-derived CDR1 and CDR2 are LGHDT and YNNKEL (reference sequence). Trimming removed 4 bases at V and 1 base at J, with 13 bases between. The CDR3 consists of 15 residues. CDR3 nucleotides: TGTGCCAGCAGCCTCCTCAGTACGGGGAACACTGAAGCTTTCTTT. Its translation is CASSLLSTGNTEAFF.

This rearrangement joins TRBV12-3 or TRBV12-4 to TRBJ2-1; no definite D call. The length of the CDR3 is 13 residues. Trimming left V 1 base short and J 1 base short, with 2 bases between. The CDR3 is CASSLVSYNEQFF. The CDR3 region has the DNA TGTGCCAGCAGTTTAGTATCCTACAATGAGCAGTTCTTC.

This chain links TRBV9 with TRBJ1-4; maybe TRBD1 (5 bases). V was pared by 4 bases and J by 8 bases, with 18 bases between. Germline loops: CDR1 SGDLS, CDR2 YYNGEE. The CDR3 is 15 residues long. Here the CDR3 DNA reads TGTGCCAGCAGCACCCGAGAGGGGAGGCTCGAAAAACTGTTTTTT. As protein: CASSTREGRLEKLFF.

The DNA for the CDR3 is TGTGCCAGCAGTTACTCGGCACAGGGGAACACTGAAGCTTTCTTT. Translating gives CASSYSAQGNTEAFF. The chain recombines TRBV6-5 with TRBJ1-1, with D maybe TRBD1 (6 bases). Germline V gives CDR1 MNHEY, CDR2 SVGAGI. V lost 0 bases and J 1 base, leaving 9 bases between the germline ends. The CDR3 has 15 amino acids.

This clone was detected once. The chain combines TRBV11-2 with TRBJ1-1, with 7 bases aligning to TRBD1. Germline V gives CDR1 SGHAT, CDR2 FQNNGV. This CDR3 is 14 amino acids long. The V and J ends lost 1 base and 5 bases, in that order; junction bases with no gene match: 4. CDR3 DNA sequence: TGTGCCAGCAGCTTAGCAGGGGGTAGGACTGAAGCTTTCTTT. This encodes CASSLAGGRTEAFF.

This clone has a single count. This chain joins TRBV6-1 and TRBJ2-7, with TRBD2 matching 10 bases. V shed 2 bases and J 1 base; nucleotides not matched to a gene: 2. This CDR3 contains 15 residues. Germline V gives CDR1 MNHNS, CDR2 SASEGT. This chain's CDR3 is CASSEPAGGSYEQYF. CDR3 coding DNA: TGTGCCAGCAGTGAACCAGCGGGAGGGTCCTACGAGCAGTACTTC.

This sequence joins TRBV9 and TRBJ1-3, with 7 bases identical to TRBD1. Germline V CDR1 and CDR2: SGDLS, YYNGEE. This CDR3 contains 17 residues. Losses at the gene ends were 1 base for V and 0 bases for J; bases not matched to a gene: 7. CDR3 protein: CASSVWDWDSSGNTIYF. The CDR3 DNA is TGTGCCAGCAGCGTATGGGATTGGGACAGCTCTGGAAACACCATATATTTT.

Only a few counts were recorded for this clone. The gene calls are TRBV6-5 and TRBJ2-7; D may be TRBD2 (5 bases). The germline CDR1 and CDR2 sequences are MNHEY and SVGAGI. The CDR3 spans 14 residues. Between the trimmed V and J ends, which lost 0 bases and 0 bases, there was a span of 6 bases. CDR3 sequence: CASSYSTNSYEQYF. The CDR3, as DNA: TGTGCCAGCAGTTACTCGACTAACTCCTACGAGCAGTACTTC.